This T cell receptor (beta chain) was recovered during a study of T cell changes during pregnancy in multiple sclerosis (dated by TCRdb to the late 2010s). Study-wide context: In women with multiple sclerosis, the researchers looked at how the T cell repertoire shifted as pregnancy progressed.

The library was made by the immunoSEQ multiplex PCR assay. Entries here come from immuneACCESS through TCRdb and include only in-frame sequences with V and J called. Some clones fail to appear in such tables; in the studies checked, an unresolved V gene covers under half of the shortfall, and the cause of the remainder is unknown. The table for this sample lists 90,000 to 120,000 clones; approximately 93% of them were counted only once. The ten largest clones represent 3.5% of the sample. CDR1 and CDR2 are read off the germline V gene as SGHTA and FQGTGA. From the cysteine up to the phenylalanine, the CDR3 has a length of 13 residues. The sequence is cut down to CDR3 DNA, 39 bases in frame from base 1. Germline trimming: 4 bases from V, 7 bases from J; junction bases outside gene matches: 3. This clone occurred a few times. It has no known antigen specificity. Base quality data are lacking; no much larger clone is found one base away.

The source was peripheral blood, collected after pregnancy. The chain employs TRBV7-3 and TRBJ2-3; TRBD2 agrees with 9 junctional bases. This clonotype originated in a female donor with multiple sclerosis, enrolled in a pregnancy study. The base sequence is TGTGCCAGCAGCTCGACTAGCGGAAATACGCAGTATTTT. Its protein is CASSSTSGNTQYF.